This T cell receptor beta chain appears in the sequencing data of a study of cytomegalovirus exposure and HLA in healthy donors (dated by TCRdb to 2015 to 2018). For the study in its entirety: According to an earlier analysis of 550 to 750 of the donors, 200 million or so T cells yielded some 120 million unique TCR beta sequences and less than 300 Gb of sequence data. Approximately 300 gigabases of sequencing data and 91 million or so unique TCR sequences made up an early release that covered over 550 HLA-typed donors. Among the approximately 420 genotyped donors, around 81% belonged to the genetic ancestry cluster associated with self-reported Caucasian donors. The aim of the study was to test whether cataloging public T cell receptors could identify signatures of past pathogen exposure. The study profiled the T cell repertoires of under 700 subjects by immunosequencing and related them to cytomegalovirus serostatus. Besides the first cohort of 550 to 750 subjects, a separate validation cohort made up of roughly 120 different subjects was used. To predict cytomegalovirus infection status, the study brought together high-throughput TCR immunosequencing, statistical association of individual TCRs with disease status, and machine learning. In a later analysis, previously published TCR beta repertoires from some 640 donors were re-analyzed and high-resolution HLA genotyping was added so that TCR occurrence patterns could be studied. Rather than using new phenotypic data, the later analysis identified candidate immune exposures from TCR beta sequences and from how often those sequences occurred across donors. To decide whether each TCR beta V gene segment behaved as functional or pseudogenic, an earlier analysis of 587 of the donors relied on high-throughput TCR beta sequencing. Alongside the repertoire data, information on donor age, sex, ethnicity and CMV serostatus was compiled. In a later genetic analysis, genome-wide SNP genotypes for about 55% of the roughly 700 donors were used, and that subset was treated as a discovery cohort. All discovery cohort repertoires had been generated using a single sequencing platform. HLA typing included class I and class II loci at four-digit resolution. The number of typed donors differed by locus: roughly 620-640 for A, B, C, DRB1 and DQB1; some 540 for DQA1; some 590 for DPA1; and 400 to 480 for DPB1. Five DR-DQ haplotypes were handled as single units for association and clustering because linkage in the cohort was strong. On average, 235,054 unique TCR beta nucleotide sequences were sequenced per donor among roughly 430 genotyped donors of the cohort, with roughly 19% of those sequences being non-productive. Here is what the overall study found, with its caveats: Most CMV-associated TCR beta chains appeared to be HLA-restricted in a later analysis, and the HLA associations seemed to be driven largely by CMV exposure. A later genetic analysis associated a missense DCLRE1C variant with V-gene and J-gene trimming of TCR beta chains, and an independent cohort replicated the association. Broadly in line with IMGT annotations, most TCR beta V segments showed up in productive rearrangements about 87% or about 30% of the time in an earlier analysis of 450 to 750 of the donors. Because HLA typing was unavailable for some donors at each locus, only the typed subset was used in association tests. Some IMGT-functional V segments, including TRBV6-2 and TRBV6-3, could not be told apart with the 87-base-pair reads, so those segments were excluded. A later analysis reported that several top co-occurrence clusters appeared linked to parvovirus B19, influenza, CMV and Epstein-Barr virus. Roughly uniform sequencing depth across donors was assumed in presence/absence analyses, although this assumption may not hold. The earlier analysis of about 600 of the donors excluded approximately 15 rarely observed V segments, including chromosome 9 orphons, because counts were too low. The authors suggested that the approach could potentially be generalized to other disease states and immunological phenotypes. Most TCR sequences were seen in very few donors, while some public TCRs were found in many individuals. Correlated functional status among segregating V segments might be attributable to linkage disequilibrium, but an unknown experimental factor could not be ruled out. A later analysis associated about 17,000 TCR beta sequences with specific HLA alleles at a false discovery rate of 0.05. When HLA alleles, especially DR and DQ, strongly co-occurred, TCR associations were difficult to assign to individual alleles. A later analysis found that TCR association rates varied across HLA loci, with DRB1 alleles showing the most associated TCRs and HLA-C alleles the fewest. A total of about 150 TCR beta chains were listed by the study as associated with cytomegalovirus. A group of highly shared sequence variants was considered likely to be a technical artifact of the sequencing pipeline. A few of the identified cytomegalovirus-associated TCR beta chains were confirmed in vitro to be specific for cytomegalovirus antigens. The cohort was sequenced for TCR beta chains only, and without alpha or paired-chain data the features that could be detected were limited. According to a later genetic analysis, donors in an Asian-associated ancestry cluster had fewer N-insertions in productive TCRs than the approximately 700-donor mean. CMV serostatus was the only immune exposure information available for the cohort. A further reported finding was that TCR beta sequences accurately predicted the HLA-A and HLA-B alleles for most subjects in the first cohort. Cytomegalovirus status was reported to be diagnosed by the classifier with high specificity and sensitivity in both the original and validation cohorts. In a later analysis, HLA-associated TCR beta chains showed more clonal expansion and lower generation probabilities than non-associated chains that were equally common.

Compared with germline, V lacks 5 bases and J lacks 5 bases; bases without a gene match: 6. From its cysteine to its phenylalanine, the CDR3 spans 14 amino acids. The retained sequence is limited to the CDR3, 42 bases, with the frame set at the first base. CDR1 and CDR2 are read off the germline V gene as SGHTS and YDEGEE. With respect to this clone: Its antigen is not yet known. Within one base of it there is no much larger clone, and no base qualities were kept.

Library construction relied on the immunoSEQ multiplex PCR assay. The multiplex PCR relied on a mix of 60 forward primers for TCR Vbeta segments and 13 reverse primers for TCR Jbeta segments. The CDR3 region of rearranged TCR beta genes was amplified from genomic DNA with a multiplex PCR assay. Amplified TCR beta libraries were sequenced as 87-base-pair reads on the Illumina HiSeq System. The authors' pipeline ran thus. In a later analysis, 70 million to 95 million unique TCR beta chains were counted across the 650 to 750 repertoires, and some 10 million of these chains were shared by at least two donors. A nearest-neighbor algorithm error-corrected the raw reads and collapsed the reads into unique sequences, merging closely related sequences to remove PCR and sequencing errors. CDR3 sequences were aligned to IMGT reference sequences to assign V, D and J gene segments. Each retained sequence needed at least a six-nucleotide match to both a V gene segment and a J gene segment. Rearrangements were called productive when the CDR3 lacked stop codons and stayed in frame with V and J; all others were non-productive. Following IMGT convention, CDR3 was defined as the stretch from the second conserved V-encoded cysteine up to the conserved J-encoded phenylalanine. Sequences without an unambiguous match to a single V gene segment were excluded from the earlier analysis of about 630 of the donors. In an earlier analysis of several hundred of the donors, V segments were called functional above 56.7% productive rearrangements and were called segregating when the between-donor standard deviation exceeded 5%. A statistical classification framework was developed to diagnose cytomegalovirus status using the catalog of TCR beta chain sequences. In a later analysis, TCR nucleotide sequences were compared against IMGT/GENE-DB human TR gene sequences so that V and J genes could be assigned. Using the TCRdist pipeline, a later analysis assigned CDR3 sequences along with most-parsimonious VDJ recombination scenarios. In a later analysis, each TCR beta chain was defined by its CDR3 amino acid sequence together with its V-gene family, and reads lacking a unique V-gene family were excluded. As a way to deal with suspected cross-contamination and a sequencing artifact, a later analysis dropped hundreds of nucleotide sequences that were highly shared and had low generation probability. In a later analysis, a clonal expansion index was calculated for each public chain from normalized within-repertoire ranks of inferred template counts. In a later analysis, generation probabilities were computed using a VDJ recombination model fitted to out-of-frame rearrangements, and the results were checked against IGoR. A later analysis scored TCR-TCR, TCR-HLA and TCR-CMV co-occurrence with hypergeometric tests, applying a repertoire-size bias correction to TCR pairs. In a later analysis, false discovery rates were estimated by permuting HLA or CMV assignments 20 times. In a later analysis, co-occurring TCRs were grouped with DBSCAN, and TCRdist sequence similarity was added when clustering was performed within HLA-allele-positive subsets. Co-occurrence clustering excluded repertoires with fewer than 30,000 or more than 120,000 public chains, plus five with anomalous nucleotide sharing. Imported from immuneACCESS, the table was reduced by TCRdb to in-frame sequences with V and J called. These copies leave out some clones; in studies compared against another copy, an unresolved V gene accounts for under half, and the cause of the remainder is not known. The V and J calls and clone size are taken from that table; D and trimming were inferred from the DNA. Here the sample has fewer than 100,000 clones; 78% occur a single time. Of the sample, nearly 2.5% falls within the top ten clones.

The cohort was made up of approximately 670 healthy bone marrow donors. At the time of sampling, all cohort members were nominally healthy, though unrecorded immune exposures were likely present. The donor tested CMV seropositive, placing the donor among the approximately 310 seropositive members of the cohort. Every donor gave a peripheral blood sample, and the peripheral blood mononuclear cells from that sample were used for TCR beta sequencing. The Qiagen DNeasy Blood Extraction Kit was used to extract genomic DNA from the blood cell samples. This clonotype was sampled from a male donor in good health and CMV-seropositive. Specimen: PBMCs. The chain is encoded by TRBV5-8 joined to TRBJ2-5; 10 junctional bases match TRBD1. The DNA sequence is given as TGTGCCAGCAGGCCCGGGACAGGGGTCGAGACCCAGTACTTC. Its protein product is CASRPGTGVETQYF.